The text below deals with one TCR beta chain. V shed 0 bases, J shed 6 bases, and the junction held 7 bases outside the gene matches. From germline, CDR1 is SGHNT and CDR2 YYREEE (reference sequence). This CDR3 region has 16 residues. TCRdb's copy holds only in-frame clones and misses some; the assay was immunoSEQ multiplex PCR. The repertoire holds some 97,000 clones, 87% seen once, with 18% in the top ten. This entry belongs to a study of control samples from healthy donors and cancer patients. The sequence was obtained from a woman in her forties or fifties in good health. J is TRBJ2-2 and V is TRBV5-4; 8 bases are a match to TRBD2. The sample taken for sequencing was blood. CDR3 in amino acids: CASSLGGTRGAGELFF. CDR3 nucleotides: TGTGCCAGCAGCTTGGGAGGGACTAGGGGCGCCGGGGAGCTGTTTTTT.